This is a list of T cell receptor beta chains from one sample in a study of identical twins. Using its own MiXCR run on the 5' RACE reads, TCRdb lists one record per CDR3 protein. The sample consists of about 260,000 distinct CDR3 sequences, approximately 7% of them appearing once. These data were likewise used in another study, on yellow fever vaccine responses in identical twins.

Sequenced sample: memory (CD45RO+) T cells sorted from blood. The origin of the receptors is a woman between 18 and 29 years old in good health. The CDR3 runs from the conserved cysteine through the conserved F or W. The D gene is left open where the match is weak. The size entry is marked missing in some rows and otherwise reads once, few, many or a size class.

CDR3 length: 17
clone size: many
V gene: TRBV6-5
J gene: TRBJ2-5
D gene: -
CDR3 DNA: TGTGCCAGCAGTTACTTAGCCGGTACTAGGGGCCAAGAGACCCAGTACTTC
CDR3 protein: CASSYLAGTRGQETQYF

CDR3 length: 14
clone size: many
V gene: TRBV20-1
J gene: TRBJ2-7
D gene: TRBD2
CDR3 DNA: TGCAGTGCTCCTACTAGCGGGCGTCCCTACGAGCAGTACTTC
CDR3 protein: CSAPTSGRPYEQYF

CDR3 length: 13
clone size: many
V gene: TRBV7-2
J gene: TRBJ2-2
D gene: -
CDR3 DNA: TGTGCCAGCATAGTTGGGCGCACCGGGGAGCTGTTTTTT
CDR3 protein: CASIVGRTGELFF

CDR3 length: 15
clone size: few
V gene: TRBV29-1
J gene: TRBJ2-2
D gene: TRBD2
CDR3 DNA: TGCAGCGTCGACGTTAGCGGGGGGAACACCGGGGAGCTGTTTTTT
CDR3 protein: CSVDVSGGNTGELFF

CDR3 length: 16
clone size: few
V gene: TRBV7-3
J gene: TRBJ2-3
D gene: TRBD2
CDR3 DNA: TGTGCCAGCAGCAAGACTAGCGGGCACCGCACAGATACGCAGTATTTT
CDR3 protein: CASSKTSGHRTDTQYF

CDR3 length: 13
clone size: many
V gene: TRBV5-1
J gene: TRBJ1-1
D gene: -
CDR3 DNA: TGCGCCAGCAGCCCTACGGGCTCCACTGAAGCTTTCTTT
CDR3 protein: CASSPTGSTEAFF

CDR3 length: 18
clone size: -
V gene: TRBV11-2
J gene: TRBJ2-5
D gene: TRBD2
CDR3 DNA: TGTGCCAGCAGCTTACAGACTAGCGGGGGGCTCGCGGGAGAGACCCAGTACTTC
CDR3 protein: CASSLQTSGGLAGETQYF

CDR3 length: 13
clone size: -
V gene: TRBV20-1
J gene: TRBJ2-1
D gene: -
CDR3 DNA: TGCAGTGCTAGAGATGGGCTGAGGAATGAGCAGTTCTTC
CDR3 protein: CSARDGLRNEQFF

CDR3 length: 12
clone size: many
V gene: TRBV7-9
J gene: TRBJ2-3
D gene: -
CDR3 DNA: TGTGCCAGCAGTTCGGAGGCAGATACGCAGTATTTT
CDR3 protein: CASSSEADTQYF

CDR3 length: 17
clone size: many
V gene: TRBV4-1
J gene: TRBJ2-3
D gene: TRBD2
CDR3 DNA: TGCGCCAGCAGCCAAGAAGGGGCGGGAGGGATCACAGATACGCAGTATTTT
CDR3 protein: CASSQEGAGGITDTQYF

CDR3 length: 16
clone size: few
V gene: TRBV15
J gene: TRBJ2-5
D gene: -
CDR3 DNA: TGTGCCACCAGCAAGGGACTAGGGACAGCCCAAGAGACCCAGTACTTC
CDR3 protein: CATSKGLGTAQETQYF

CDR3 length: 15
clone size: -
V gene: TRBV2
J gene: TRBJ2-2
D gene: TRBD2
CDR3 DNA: TGTGCCAGCAGTACGGGACTAGGGAACACCGGGGAGCCGTTTTTT
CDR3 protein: CASSTGLGNTGEPFF

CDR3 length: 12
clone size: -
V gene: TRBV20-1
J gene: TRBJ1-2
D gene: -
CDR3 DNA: TGCAGTGCTTCCTGGTCGGGCTATGGCTACATCTTC
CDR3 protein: CSASWSGYGYIF

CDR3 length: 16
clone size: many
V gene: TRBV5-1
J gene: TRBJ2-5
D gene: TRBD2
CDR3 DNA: TGCGCCAGCAGCTCCGGGACTAGAGTAGACCGAGAGACCCAGTACTTC
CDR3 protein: CASSSGTRVDRETQYF

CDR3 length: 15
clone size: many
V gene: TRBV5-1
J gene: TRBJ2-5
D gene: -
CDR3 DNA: TGCGCCAGCAGCTTGTCAGGGACAATATCGGAGACCCAGTACTTC
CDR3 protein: CASSLSGTISETQYF

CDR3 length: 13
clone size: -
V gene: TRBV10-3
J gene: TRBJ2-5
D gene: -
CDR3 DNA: TGTGCCACCTACGGAGGGCACCAAGAGACCCAGTACTTC
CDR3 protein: CATYGGHQETQYF

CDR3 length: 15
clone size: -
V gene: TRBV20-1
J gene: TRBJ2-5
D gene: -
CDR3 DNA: TGCAGTGCTCTGAGAGCCTTTGGACAGCAAGAGACCCAGTACTTC
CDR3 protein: CSALRAFGQQETQYF

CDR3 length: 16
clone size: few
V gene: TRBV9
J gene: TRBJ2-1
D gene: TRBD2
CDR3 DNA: TGTGCCAGCAGCTACCTAGCGGGACTTGGGCTCGATGAGCAGTTCTTC
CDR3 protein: CASSYLAGLGLDEQFF

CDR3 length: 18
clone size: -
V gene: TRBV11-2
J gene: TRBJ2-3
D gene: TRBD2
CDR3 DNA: TGTGCCAGCAGCACTCCCGAAGGACTAGCGGAGATCACAGATACGCAGTATTTT
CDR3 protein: CASSTPEGLAEITDTQYF

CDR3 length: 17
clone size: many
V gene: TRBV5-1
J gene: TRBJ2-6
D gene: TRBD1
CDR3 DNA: TGCGCCAGCAGCTTGGACAGGGGGAATACTGGGGCCAACGTCCTGACTTTC
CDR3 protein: CASSLDRGNTGANVLTF

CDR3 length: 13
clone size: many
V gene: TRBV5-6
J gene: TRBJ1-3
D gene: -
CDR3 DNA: TGTGCCAGCAGCTTGTACTCTGGAAACACCATATATTTT
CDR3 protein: CASSLYSGNTIYF

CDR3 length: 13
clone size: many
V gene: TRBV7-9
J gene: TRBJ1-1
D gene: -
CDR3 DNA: TGTGCCAGCAGCTTGGGGGTTGGCACTGAAGCTTTCTTT
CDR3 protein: CASSLGVGTEAFF

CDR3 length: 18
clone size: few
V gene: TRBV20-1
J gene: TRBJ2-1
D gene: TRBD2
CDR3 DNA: TGCAGTGCTAGATCGGTAGCGGGGGGCTTTCCCTCCTACAATGAGCAGTTCTTC
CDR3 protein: CSARSVAGGFPSYNEQFF

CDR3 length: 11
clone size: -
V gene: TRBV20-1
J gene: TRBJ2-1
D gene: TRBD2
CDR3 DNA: TGCAGTGGGCGGGGGGGGGATGAGCAGTTCTTC
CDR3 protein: CSGRGGDEQFF

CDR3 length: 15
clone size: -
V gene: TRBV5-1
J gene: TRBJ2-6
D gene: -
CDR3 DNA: TGCGCCAGCAGCCTCCAGAAGGGCGGGGCCAACGTCCTGACTTTC
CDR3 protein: CASSLQKGGANVLTF

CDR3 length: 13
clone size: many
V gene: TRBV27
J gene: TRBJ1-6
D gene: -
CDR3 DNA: TGTGCCAGCAGCCCCCGCCCTAATTCACCCCTCCACTTT
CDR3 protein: CASSPRPNSPLHF

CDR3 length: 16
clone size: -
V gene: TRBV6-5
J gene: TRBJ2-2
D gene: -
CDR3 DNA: TGTGCCAGCAGTTACTCGGGCGTCGGGGTCACCGGGGAGCTGTTTTTT
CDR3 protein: CASSYSGVGVTGELFF

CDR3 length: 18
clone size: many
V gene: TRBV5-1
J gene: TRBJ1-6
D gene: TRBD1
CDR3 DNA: TGCGCCAGCAGCTACGCACCGGGACAGGGGTTTGTGAATTCACCCCTCCACTTT
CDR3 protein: CASSYAPGQGFVNSPLHF

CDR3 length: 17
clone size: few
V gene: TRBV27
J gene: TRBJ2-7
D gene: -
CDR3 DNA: TGTGCCAGTAGTTCCCCGCGGACGGTCGGGAACTCCTACGAGCAGTACTTC
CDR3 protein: CASSSPRTVGNSYEQYF

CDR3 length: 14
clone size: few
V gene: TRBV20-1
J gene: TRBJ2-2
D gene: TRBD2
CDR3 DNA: TGCAGTGCTACGGTAGCGGGGGGGCGAGAGGAGCTGTTTTTT
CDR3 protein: CSATVAGGREELFF

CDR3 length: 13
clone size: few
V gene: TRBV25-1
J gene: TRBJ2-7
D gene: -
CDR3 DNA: TGTGCCAGCAGTGAGGACGTAAGCTACGAGCAGTACTTC
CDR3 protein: CASSEDVSYEQYF

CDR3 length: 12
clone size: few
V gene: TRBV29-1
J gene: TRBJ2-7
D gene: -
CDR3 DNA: TGCAGCGTTGAAGAAGGGGGTTACGAGCAGTACTTC
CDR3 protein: CSVEEGGYEQYF

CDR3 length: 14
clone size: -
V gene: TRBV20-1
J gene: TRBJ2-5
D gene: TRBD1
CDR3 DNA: TGCAGTGCTACCGGGACAGGGGATCGGGAGACCCAGTACTTC
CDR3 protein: CSATGTGDRETQYF

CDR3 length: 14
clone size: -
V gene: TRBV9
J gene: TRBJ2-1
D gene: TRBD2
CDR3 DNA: TGTGCCAGCAGCGTAGGAGATAGCGGGACTGAGCAGTTCTTC
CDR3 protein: CASSVGDSGTEQFF

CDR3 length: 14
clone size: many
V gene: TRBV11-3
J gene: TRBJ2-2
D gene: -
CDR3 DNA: TGCGCCAGCAGCTTTGGTGGCAACACCGGGGAGCTGTTTTTT
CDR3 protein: CASSFGGNTGELFF

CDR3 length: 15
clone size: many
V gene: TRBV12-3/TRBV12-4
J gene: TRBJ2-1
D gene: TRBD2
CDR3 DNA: TGTGCCAGCAGCGCGGGACTAGCGGGAGTTGGGGAGCAGTTCTTC
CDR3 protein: CASSAGLAGVGEQFF

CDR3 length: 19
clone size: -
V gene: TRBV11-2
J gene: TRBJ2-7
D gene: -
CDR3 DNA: TGTGCCAGCAGCTTAGTCGGGCTAGCGTCCGAGTGGTACTCCTACGAGCAGTACTTC
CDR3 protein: CASSLVGLASEWYSYEQYF

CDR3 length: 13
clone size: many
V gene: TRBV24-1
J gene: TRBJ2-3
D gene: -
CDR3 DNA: TGTGCCACCAGTGACCTAGACACAGATACGCAGTATTTT
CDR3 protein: CATSDLDTDTQYF

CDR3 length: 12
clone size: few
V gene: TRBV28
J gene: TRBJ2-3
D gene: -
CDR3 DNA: TGTGCCAGCAGTTTAGGGGTAAATACGCAGTATTTT
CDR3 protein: CASSLGVNTQYF

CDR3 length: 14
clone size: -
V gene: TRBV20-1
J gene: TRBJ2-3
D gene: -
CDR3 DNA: TGCAGTGCCCCGGACGTATCTAGCACAGATACGCAGTATTTT
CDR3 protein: CSAPDVSSTDTQYF

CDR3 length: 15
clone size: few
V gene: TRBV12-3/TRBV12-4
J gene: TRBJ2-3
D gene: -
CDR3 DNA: TGTGCCAGCAGTGATAGGGCCGCTAGCACAGATACGCAGTATTTT
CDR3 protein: CASSDRAASTDTQYF

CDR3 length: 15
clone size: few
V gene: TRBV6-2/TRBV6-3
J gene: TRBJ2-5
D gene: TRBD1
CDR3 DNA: TGTGCCAGCAGTCCCGGGACAGGGCACCAAGAGACCCAGTACTTC
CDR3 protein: CASSPGTGHQETQYF

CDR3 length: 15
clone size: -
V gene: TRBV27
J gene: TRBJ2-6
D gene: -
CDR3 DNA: TGTGCCAGCAGCTCTCAACCAGCCGGGGCCAACGTCCTGACTTTC
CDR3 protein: CASSSQPAGANVLTF

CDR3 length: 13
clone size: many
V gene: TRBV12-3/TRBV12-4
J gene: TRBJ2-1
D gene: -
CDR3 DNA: TGTGCCAGCGGACCCCCGGTCTACAATGAGCAGTTCTTC
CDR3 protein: CASGPPVYNEQFF

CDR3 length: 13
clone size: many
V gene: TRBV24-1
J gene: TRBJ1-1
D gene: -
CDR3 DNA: TGTGCCACCGCCGCTACAAGAGGGTTTGAAGCTTTCTTT
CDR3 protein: CATAATRGFEAFF

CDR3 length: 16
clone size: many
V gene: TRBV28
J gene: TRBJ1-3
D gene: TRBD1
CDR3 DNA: TGTGCCAGCAGTTCCGCCGGGACAGCAGGTGGAAACACCATATATTTT
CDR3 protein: CASSSAGTAGGNTIYF

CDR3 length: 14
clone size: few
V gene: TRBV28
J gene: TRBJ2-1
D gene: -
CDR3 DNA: TGTGCCAGCAGTTGGGGTCGTGCCTACAATGAGCAGTTCTTC
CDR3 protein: CASSWGRAYNEQFF

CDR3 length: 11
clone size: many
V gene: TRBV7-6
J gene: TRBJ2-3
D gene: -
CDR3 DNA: TGTGCCAGCAGTCACAGGGAGGCGCAGTATTTT
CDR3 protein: CASSHREAQYF

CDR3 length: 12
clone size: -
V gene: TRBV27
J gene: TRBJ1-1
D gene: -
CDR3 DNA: TGTGCCAGCAGGGGAATATGGACTGAAGCTTTCTTT
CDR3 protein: CASRGIWTEAFF

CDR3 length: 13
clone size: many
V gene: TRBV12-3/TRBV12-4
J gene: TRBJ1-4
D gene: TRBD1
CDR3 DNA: TGTGCCGTCCAGACAGGGGAGAATGAAAAACTGTTTTTT
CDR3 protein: CAVQTGENEKLFF

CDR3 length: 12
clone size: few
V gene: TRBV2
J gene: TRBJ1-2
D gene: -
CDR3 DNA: TGTGCCAGCAGTGCGGGGATTAGTGGCTACACCTTC
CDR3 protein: CASSAGISGYTF

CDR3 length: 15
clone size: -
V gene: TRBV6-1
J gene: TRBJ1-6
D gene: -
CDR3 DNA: TGTGCCAGCAGCGTAGAGCAGGGTGCGGATTCACCCCTCCACTTT
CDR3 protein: CASSVEQGADSPLHF

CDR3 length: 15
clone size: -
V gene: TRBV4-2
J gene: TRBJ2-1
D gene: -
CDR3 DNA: TGTGCCAGCAGCCCCGGGACTTTCTCCTACAATGAGCAGTTCTTC
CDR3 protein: CASSPGTFSYNEQFF

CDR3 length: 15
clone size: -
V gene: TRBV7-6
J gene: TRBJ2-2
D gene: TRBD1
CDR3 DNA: TGTGCCAGCAGCCCCCGGACAGGGACGAGCGGGGAGCTGTTTTTT
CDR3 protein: CASSPRTGTSGELFF

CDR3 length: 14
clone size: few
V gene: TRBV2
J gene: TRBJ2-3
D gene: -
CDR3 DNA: TGTGCCAGCAGTGTCCAGGGACTCACAGATACGCAGTATTTT
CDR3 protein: CASSVQGLTDTQYF

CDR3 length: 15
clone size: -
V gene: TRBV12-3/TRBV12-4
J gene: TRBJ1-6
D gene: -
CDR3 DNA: TGTGCCAGCAGACTGGCCGCAGGGCTTTATTCACCCCTCCACTTT
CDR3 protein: CASRLAAGLYSPLHF

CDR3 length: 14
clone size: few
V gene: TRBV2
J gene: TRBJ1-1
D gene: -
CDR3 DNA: TGTGCCAGCAGGAAAATACAGGCGGACACTGAAGCTTTCTTT
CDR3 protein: CASRKIQADTEAFF

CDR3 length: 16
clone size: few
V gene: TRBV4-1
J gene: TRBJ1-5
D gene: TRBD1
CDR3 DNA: TGCGCCAGCAGCCAAACTCCCGGGACAGGGGTCCAGCCCCAGCATTTT
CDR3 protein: CASSQTPGTGVQPQHF

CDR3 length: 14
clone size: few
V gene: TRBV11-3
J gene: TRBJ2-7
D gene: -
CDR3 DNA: TGTGCCAGCGGTCTCCAGAGGGAGGCCTACGAGCAGTACTTC
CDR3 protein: CASGLQREAYEQYF